The source of this T cell receptor beta chain is a study of human T cells and chemical hapten exposure. Study at large: All through the roughly 23-week study, the scalp of each patient received diphenylcyclopropenone doses weekly.

Time point of the sample: patch test 3, about 24 weeks after DPC sensitization. Treatment noted: therapeutic diphenylcyclopropenone sensitization with weekly scalp DPC. Blood collection took place prior to placing each patch test. Note on this clonotype: The target antigen is unknown.

Study results and caveats: While controls formed fewer of them, expanded TCRs formed significantly more large CDR3 similarity clusters.

TCRdb re-called the RACE reads through MiXCR, storing one row per CDR3 protein. Here the sample spans some 79,000 distinct CDR3 sequences, 10% to 14% being singletons. CDR3 length: 12 residues. Germline CDR1 reads SGHRS; CDR2 reads YFSETQ. V gave up 7 bases and J gave up 6 bases, with 12 bases separating them. The sample here was whole blood, taken in connection with sensitization to the hapten diphenylcyclopropenone (DPC). The chain has TRBV5-1 and TRBJ2-3; the D is unclear. The clonotype originates from a woman aged 45-65 years with alopecia areata. Some clones in this sample may be carry-over from other donors' samples. The CDR3 nucleotides read TGCGCCAGCCGCATTAGTTCGGATACGCAGTATTTT. Its translation is CASRISSDTQYF.